This is a list of T cell receptor beta chains from one sample in a study of cytomegalovirus exposure and HLA in healthy donors. The repertoire was sequenced with immunoSEQ multiplex PCR; TCRdb's copy has only in-frame clones and lacks some. Among about 110,000 clones listed, roughly four fifths were seen once. The specimen was PBMCs. These receptors all stem from a woman in her 30s in good health and CMV-seronegative. CDR3s include the opening cysteine and the closing phenylalanine or tryptophan. D genes are given only for firm matches. Not all rows give a size; the values are once, few, many and, for expanded clones, a class.

-	TRBV7-9	TRBD1	TRBJ1-1	CASSLAYRGRDTEAFF	TGTGCCAGCAGCTTAGCCTACAGGGGGCGCGACACTGAAGCTTTCTTT
-	TRBV30	-	TRBJ2-3	CAWSAHSGSTDTQYF	TGTGCCTGGAGTGCTCATAGCGGTAGCACAGATACGCAGTATTTT
-	TRBV2	-	TRBJ2-2	CASSEALVQYTGELFF	TGTGCCAGCAGTGAAGCGCTTGTACAGTACACCGGGGAGCTGTTTTTT
-	TRBV7-9	-	TRBJ2-1	CASSPEDGGEQFF	TGTGCCAGCAGCCCCGAGGATGGAGGTGAGCAGTTCTTC
-	TRBV2	-	TRBJ2-5	CASKGGGSGETQYF	TGTGCCAGCAAGGGGGGGGGCTCGGGGGAGACCCAGTACTTC
few	TRBV2	-	TRBJ1-1	CASSETGSGPEAFF	TGTGCCAGCAGTGAAACAGGCAGCGGGCCTGAAGCTTTCTTT
once	TRBV4-1	-	TRBJ2-7	CASSQGAQGPYEQYF	TGCGCCAGCAGCCAAGGGGCGCAGGGTCCCTACGAGCAGTACTTC
-	TRBV13	TRBD2	TRBJ2-2	CASSSRGGTGELFF	TGTGCCAGCAGCTCCCGCGGGGGCACCGGGGAGCTGTTTTTT
-	TRBV7-8	TRBD1	TRBJ2-1	CASSFTGTGIDEQFF	TGTGCCAGCAGCTTCACCGGGACAGGGATTGATGAGCAGTTCTTC
-	TRBV19	-	TRBJ1-6	CASSMFGEDSPLHF	TGTGCCAGTAGTATGTTTGGGGAGGATTCACCCCTCCACTTT
-	TRBV5-1	-	TRBJ1-2	CASSLSGDPANYGYTF	TGCGCCAGCAGCTTGTCGGGGGACCCAGCTAACTATGGCTACACCTTC
-	TRBV7-9	-	TRBJ1-6	CASSPMGGDNSPLHF	TGTGCCAGCAGCCCCATGGGGGGGGATAATTCACCCCTCCACTTT
-	TRBV7-9	TRBD1	TRBJ2-7	CASSSVDRVTEQYF	TGTGCCAGCAGCTCGGTAGACAGGGTAACGGAGCAGTACTTC
-	TRBV7-7	-	TRBJ1-1	CASSPLDRSNTEAFF	TGTGCCAGCAGCCCGCTGGACAGATCGAACACTGAAGCTTTCTTT
-	TRBV29-1	-	TRBJ2-3	CSASRESDTQYF	TGCAGCGCCTCCCGGGAGTCAGATACGCAGTATTTT
-	TRBV7-9	TRBD1	TRBJ1-1	CASSWPGGNTEAFF	TGTGCCAGCAGCTGGCCAGGGGGAAACACTGAAGCTTTCTTT
-	TRBV7-6	-	TRBJ2-7	CASSPDNYEQYF	TGTGCCAGCAGCCCCGACAACTACGAGCAGTACTTC
-	TRBV7-6	-	TRBJ2-1	CASSSFLTGSSYNEQFF	TGTGCCAGCAGCTCGTTCTTGACAGGAAGCTCCTACAATGAGCAGTTCTTC
-	TRBV28	-	TRBJ2-3	CASSFTGGVDTQYF	TGTGCCAGCAGTTTTACAGGGGGGGTAGATACGCAGTATTTT
-	TRBV5-6	TRBD1	TRBJ1-1	CASSSGTGPLKAFF	TGTGCCAGCAGCTCCGGGACAGGGCCGTTGAAAGCTTTCTTT
-	TRBV30	TRBD1	TRBJ2-1	CAWSWTGKWNEQFF	TGTGCCTGGAGCTGGACAGGGAAGTGGAATGAGCAGTTCTTC
-	TRBV29-1	TRBD1	TRBJ2-7	CSVDGGPGQGTAYEQYF	TGCAGCGTTGATGGGGGCCCGGGACAGGGGACCGCCTACGAGCAGTACTTC
-	TRBV29-1	-	TRBJ2-2	CSVADTGELFF	TGCAGCGTCGCGGACACCGGGGAGCTGTTTTTT
-	TRBV15	-	TRBJ2-1	CATSRDRSLAREQFF	TGTGCCACCAGCAGAGATAGGAGTCTGGCCCGGGAGCAGTTCTTC
few	TRBV5-4	-	TRBJ2-4	CASSLVSSGLAKNIQYF	TGTGCCAGCAGCTTGGTATCGTCGGGTTTAGCCAAAAACATTCAGTACTTC
-	TRBV13	TRBD2	TRBJ2-1	CASSLGLAGHYNEQFF	TGTGCCAGCAGCTTAGGGCTAGCGGGACATTACAATGAGCAGTTCTTC
-	TRBV6-5	TRBD1	TRBJ1-2	CASSYSQGANYGYTF	TGTGCCAGCAGTTACTCGCAGGGGGCGAACTATGGCTACACCTTC
-	TRBV9	TRBD2	TRBJ2-1	CASSATAGGVNEQFF	TGTGCCAGCAGCGCCACAGCGGGGGGGGTCAATGAGCAGTTCTTC
-	TRBV19	-	TRBJ1-5	CASSIGGRWFNQPQHF	TGTGCCAGTAGTATTGGGGGGAGGTGGTTCAATCAGCCCCAGCATTTT
-	TRBV7-9	TRBD1	TRBJ2-1	CASRAGTGAPEQFF	TGTGCCAGCAGAGCCGGGACAGGGGCACCGGAGCAGTTCTTC
once	TRBV29-1	TRBD1	TRBJ2-7	CSGRQGAYEQYF	TGCAGCGGTCGACAGGGTGCCTACGAGCAGTACTTC
-	TRBV5-8	TRBD2	TRBJ2-1	CASSQGTSGFYNEQFF	TGTGCCAGCAGCCAAGGGACTAGCGGGTTTTACAATGAGCAGTTCTTC
-	TRBV5-1	TRBD2	TRBJ2-7	CASSLFLAGDEQYF	TGCGCCAGCAGCTTGTTCCTAGCGGGAGACGAGCAGTACTTC
few	TRBV19	-	TRBJ2-1	CASSIGQSYNEQFF	TGTGCCAGTAGTATAGGACAGTCCTACAATGAGCAGTTCTTC
-	TRBV5-1	TRBD1	TRBJ1-2	CASSLSTGVYGYTF	TGCGCCAGCAGCTTGTCCACAGGGGTCTATGGCTACACCTTC